The present TCR beta chain was sequenced within a study of shared clonotypes between healthy human individuals. Study-level results: Measured sharing among donors was expected to vary with sequencing depth. The generation probabilities recorded for non-shared clonotypes fell below those of clonotypes shared by all four donors.

The test was conducted at deep level. The authors split each subset's genomic DNA evenly across several immunoSEQ plates. Method: immunoSEQ multiplex PCR; TCRdb's copy keeps in-frame clones and lacks some. The sample lists 2.3 million or so clones; 80% to 95% were seen once. Turning to this clone: What it binds is not known.

V shed 5 bases, J shed 7 bases, and the junction held 2 bases outside the gene matches. This CDR3 region has 12 residues. Germline V gives CDR1 SGHVS, CDR2 FNYEAQ. This clonotype was sampled from a man between 18 and 35 years old in good health. Some clones in this sample may be carry-over from other donors' samples. The chain couples TRBV7-6 to TRBJ2-5; 9 bases match TRBD1. Input material: naive CD4+ T cells from PBMCs. The subset was: CD45RA+ positively selected. The CDR3 region has the DNA TGTGCCAGCAGCCGACAGGGGGGGACCCAGTACTTC. It is translated as CASSRQGGTQYF.